This TCR beta chain was profiled in a study of blood T cell repertoires in COVID-19. Study-level information: The origin of the acute and convalescent COVID-19 samples was the United States, Italy and Spain. In each case, the material was cDNA or gDNA derived from T cells, B-cell-depleted T cells, or PBMCs.

Original handling: From reference gene primer amplification, estimates of nucleated cell counts were derived. Clones were sequenced by immunoSEQ multiplex PCR, and TCRdb holds only the in-frame ones, with some missing. V and J calls and clone size are given by that table; D and trimming were obtained from the DNA. The sample has over 120,000 clones; around 90% are singletons. After removal of 2 bases from V and 4 bases from J, the junction contained 4 bases not matched to a gene. Germline CDR1 SGHRS, CDR2 YFSETQ. The CDR3 length is 15 residues. This TCR was sampled from a woman aged 50 to 60 with acute or convalescent COVID-19. The chain recombines TRBV5-1 with TRBJ1-5; 9 bases are a match to TRBD1. Sequenced material: peripheral blood. The CDR3 sequence is CASSLGTGRNQPQHF. The CDR3 DNA sequence: TGCGCCAGCAGCTTAGGGACAGGGAGGAATCAGCCCCAGCATTTT.